The 27 T cell receptor beta chains presented below share a single source sample, sequenced in a study of T cell repertoires in cytomegalovirus infection (dated by TCRdb to between 2019 and 2020). Reads for this sample came from an Illumina HiSeq 1500. The public sequencing data were trimmed at Q25 with fastp and processed into clonotypes with MiXCR by TCRdb, which kept only in-frame beta chains. One record per CDR3 amino acid sequence lists the most common genes and DNA. The sample table contains approximately 310,000 distinct CDR3 sequences; only one count was recorded for 20% to 30% of them. About an eighth of the sample lies in the top ten. Which antigens these TCRs recognize remains unknown. Explained via the paper, the treatment or condition label denotes: in vitro stimulation with specific CMV peptide epitopes to enrich CMV-specific T cells. Sequences were derived from cultured PBMCs, sampled from culture after CMV antigen stimulation. These receptors all come from a human donor in good health (CMV status not recorded). Some clones in this sample may be carry-over from other donors' samples.

This clonotype was counted ten times or more. The chain carries TRBV7-2 and TRBJ2-3; D may be TRBD1 or TRBD2 (6 bases each). Trimming pared 3 bases from V and 1 base from J, leaving 17 bases between. The CDR3 is made up of 17 amino acids. Per the germline V gene, CDR1 is SGHTA and CDR2 is FQGNSA. DNA of the CDR3: TGTGCCAGCAGCTTGCACCATTGGGGGGCCGGCACAGATACGCAGTATTTT. Its translation: CASSLHHWGAGTDTQYF. The full variable domain, rest sourced from reference TRBV7-2 and TRBJ2-3, is GAGVSQSPSNKVTEKGKDVELRCDPISGHTALYWYRQSLGQGLEFLIYFQGNSAPDKSGLPSDRFSAERTGGSVSTLTIQRTQQEDSAVYLCASSLHHWGAGTDTQYFGPGTRLTVL.

This clonotype turned up a few times. The gene calls are TRBV4-2 and TRBJ2-2, with D tentatively TRBD1 or TRBD2 (9 bases each). Germline CDR1 and CDR2: LGHNA and YNFKEQ. The CDR3 sequence is 17 residues long. Trimming pared 1 base from V and 8 bases from J, leaving 20 bases between. CDR3 loop: CASSQVAGVDRGGELFF. The CDR3 region has the DNA TGTGCCAGCAGCCAAGTAGCGGGAGTTGACAGGGGGGGGGAGCTGTTTTTT.

This chain connects TRBV7-2 to TRBJ2-1; TRBD2 matches 9 bases. The CDR3 runs to 15 residues. The V and J ends lost 8 bases and 6 bases, in that order; junction bases with no gene match: 11. The V gene's germline CDR1 is SGHTA and CDR2 FQGNSA. The CDR3 sequence: CASLPGGRALNEQFF. The CDR3 DNA reads TGTGCCAGCCTTCCTGGCGGGAGGGCCCTCAATGAGCAGTTCTTC.

This clonotype was seen repeatedly, ten times or more. V gene TRBV7-6 combines with J gene TRBJ2-7, with TRBD2 matching over 14 bases. The CDR3 length is 15 residues. Germline V CDR1 and CDR2: SGHVS, FNYEAQ. V lost 5 bases to trimming and J lost 5 bases; unmatched junction nucleotides: 5. CDR3 in amino acids: CASSQSGLAGDEQYV. In nucleotides, the CDR3 is TGTGCCAGCAGCCAATCGGGACTAGCGGGAGACGAGCAGTACGTC.

The chain carries TRBV4-3 and TRBJ2-1; TRBD2 aligns across 8 bases. V trimming: 1 base; J trimming: 2 bases; junction bases outside the gene matches: 7. There are 17 residues in the CDR3. CDR1 is LGHNA and CDR2 is YSLEER in the germline V gene. CDR3 in amino acids: CASSQGSRAGAYNEQFF. CDR3 DNA sequence: TGCGCCAGCAGCCAAGGGTCTCGAGCGGGAGCCTACAATGAGCAGTTCTTC.

Comments on this clonotype: A clone one base away is much larger, so this may be a read error. The rearrangement links TRBV7-2 to TRBJ1-4; D remains ambiguous. Germline CDR1 is SGHTA and CDR2 is FQGNSA. This CDR3 has 14 amino acids. The CDR3 here is CASSHTPLGAKLVF. The CDR3 coding sequence is TGTGCCAGCAGCCATACCCCTCTCGGAGCAAAACTGGTTTTT.

This clonotype was seen more than once but under ten times. The CDR3 DNA reads TGTGCCACCAGTGATTTCCTGGCTAGCGGCTACAATGAGCAGTTCTTC. This codes for CATSDFLASGYNEQFF. The chain combines TRBV24-1 with TRBJ2-1; 7 bases align to TRBD2. Germline CDR1 and CDR2: KGHDR and SFDVKD. Losses at the gene ends were 1 base for V and 3 bases for J; bases not matched to a gene: 5. CDR3 length equals 16 residues.

This clonotype was observed many times. The chain combines TRBV7-2 with TRBJ2-2; 7 bases map to TRBD2. V shed 8 bases and J 5 bases; nucleotides not matched to a gene: 11. The CDR3 contains 15 residues. CDR1 is SGHTA and CDR2 is FQGNSA in the germline V gene. CDR3: CASSIMGRGTGELFF. CDR3 nucleotides: TGTGCCAGCTCCATAATGGGGCGGGGGACCGGGGAGCTGTTTTTT.

Ten or more counts support this clonotype. The CDR3 DNA reads TGTGCCAGCAGCTTAGGGCAGTTAGTAGGGACCTACAATGAGCAGTTCTTC. It is translated as CASSLGQLVGTYNEQFF. The rearrangement joins TRBV7-9 to TRBJ2-1; no reliable D call. CDR1 is SEHNR and CDR2 is FQNEAQ in the germline V gene (reference sequence). This CDR3 is built from 17 residues. Trimming left V 1 base short and J 2 bases short, with 15 bases between.

The chain employs TRBV30 and TRBJ2-7; 9 bases agree with TRBD1. J was trimmed by 2 bases and V by 5 bases; bases with no gene match: 1. Germline CDR1 reads GTSNPN; CDR2 reads SVGIG (reference sequence). The CDR3 runs 12 residues. The CDR3, as DNA: TGTGCCTGGGGGACAGGGACCTACGAGCAGTACGTC. Its protein is CAWGTGTYEQYV.

This clonotype has more than one count but fewer than ten. The chain carries TRBV7-2 and TRBJ1-5; D unresolved. The CDR3 has 15 residues. V lost 4 bases to trimming and J lost 3 bases, with 13 bases between them. The germline V gene encodes CDR1 SGHTA and CDR2 FQGNSA. The CDR3 reads CASSSARSVNQPQHF. The CDR3 DNA is TGTGCCAGCAGCTCCGCCCGGAGTGTCAATCAGCCCCAGCATTTT.

This clonotype was found many times. The chain's CDR3 is CASGRPDEQFF. Written as DNA, the CDR3 is TGTGCCAGCGGAAGACCCGATGAGCAGTTCTTC. The J gene is TRBJ2-1, the V gene TRBV7-2; no definite D call. Trimming pared 8 bases from V and 8 bases from J, leaving 10 bases between. The CDR3 runs to 11 residues. From germline, CDR1 is SGHTA and CDR2 FQGNSA. Supplemented by reference TRBV7-2 and TRBJ2-1, the full variable domain reads GAGVSQSPSNKVTEKGKDVELRCDPISGHTALYWYRQSLGQGLEFLIYFQGNSAPDKSGLPSDRFSAERTGGSVSTLTIQRTQQEDSAVYLCASGRPDEQFFGPGTRLTVL.

Many counts were recorded for this clonotype. This chain joins TRBV7-2 and TRBJ1-1; TRBD1 might be the D (5 bases). Trimming stripped 5 bases from V and 3 bases from J, with 22 bases between. Germline lookup yields CDR1 SGHTA and CDR2 FQGNSA. This CDR3 comprises 17 residues. This CDR3 is CASSPDGGSTFYTEAFF. The CDR3 DNA follows: TGTGCCAGCAGCCCGGATGGGGGGTCGACATTTTACACTGAAGCTTTCTTT.

The rearrangement links TRBV20-1 to TRBJ1-1; D may be TRBD1 (5 bases). Per germline, CDR1 DFQATT and CDR2 SNEGSKA (reference sequence). The V end was cut by 3 bases, the J end by 2 bases, with 13 bases between. CDR3 size: 14 residues. The CDR3 region is CSASKETVNTEAFF. CDR3 DNA: TGCAGTGCTAGTAAGGAGACAGTAAACACTGAAGCTTTCTTT.

This clonotype has ten or more counts. Here the CDR3 reads CASSQDQSGPGGADTQYF. DNA for the CDR3: TGCGCCAGCAGCCAAGATCAGTCGGGGCCAGGGGGTGCTGATACGCAGTATTTT. The V call is TRBV4-1, the J call TRBJ2-3; 7 bases map to TRBD1. The ends lost 0 bases at V and 6 bases at J; junction bases unmatched: 15. This CDR3 comprises 18 residues. Germline V CDR1 and CDR2: MGHRA, YSYEKL.

This chain joins TRBV7-4 and TRBJ1-2, with unresolved D. The germline V and J ends were trimmed by 1 base and 8 bases, with 17 bases remaining between them. The CDR3 contains 15 residues. Germline V lookup: CDR1 SGHVT, CDR2 SQSDAQ. The CDR3 DNA follows: TGTGCCAGCAGCTTAGAGGACTTGGGGAGTCAGGGCTACACCTTC. Translation gives CASSLEDLGSQGYTF.

The DNA of the CDR3 is TGTGCCACTAGAACCGGGACAGGGCAGAGGGATGAGCAGTTCTTC. Translation gives CATRTGTGQRDEQFF. This chain joins TRBV10-3 and TRBJ2-1; 9 nucleotides align to TRBD1. CDR3 length: 15 residues. CDR1 and CDR2 (germline): ENHRY, SYGVKD. V trimming: 10 bases; J trimming: 8 bases; junction bases outside the gene matches: 15.

In this sample, this clonotype turned up a few times. The V gene is TRBV29-1, the J gene TRBJ2-1, with 13 bases fitting TRBD2. CDR1 is SQVTM and CDR2 is ANQGSEA in the germline V gene. The CDR3 is 14 residues long. V trimming: 6 bases; J trimming: 7 bases; junction bases outside the gene matches: 6. CDR3 in DNA: TGCAGCGTGTCGGGACTAGCGGGAAGGAATGAGCAGTTCTTC. It yields the protein CSVSGLAGRNEQFF.

This clonotype appeared many times. V and J are TRBV7-2 and TRBJ1-4; TRBD1 agrees at 7 bases. CDR1 and CDR2 (germline): SGHTA, FQGNSA. Trimming removed 5 bases from V and 4 bases from J; junction bases left unmatched: 4. The CDR3 spans 14 residues. The CDR3 nucleotides read TGTGCCAGCAGCGTCCAGGGGGGTAATGAAAAACTGTTTTTT. Translated: CASSVQGGNEKLFF.

This rearrangement joins TRBV7-2 to TRBJ1-3; no definite D call. The CDR3 extends over 13 amino acids. Germline values: CDR1 SGHTA, CDR2 FQGNSA. V gave up 4 bases and J gave up 7 bases, with 11 bases separating them. DNA of the CDR3: TGTGCCAGCAGCTCACAGTCATGGAACACCATATATTTT. Translating gives CASSSQSWNTIYF. Variable domain in full (rest from reference TRBV7-2 and TRBJ1-3): GAGVSQSPSNKVTEKGKDVELRCDPISGHTALYWYRQSLGQGLEFLIYFQGNSAPDKSGLPSDRFSAERTGGSVSTLTIQRTQQEDSAVYLCASSSQSWNTIYFGEGSWLTVV.

This clonotype appeared many times. The chain has TRBV7-8 and TRBJ1-4, with unresolved D. The germline V and J ends were trimmed by 4 bases and 7 bases, with 22 bases remaining between them. The CDR3 is 17 residues long. Per the germline V gene, CDR1 is SGHVS and CDR2 is FQNEAQ. CDR3 loop: CASSSPSEWGYTEKLFF. The CDR3 DNA is TGTGCCAGCAGCTCCCCGTCGGAGTGGGGATATACTGAAAAACTGTTTTTT.

V usage is TRBV11-2 and J usage is TRBJ2-3; 7 nucleotides agree with TRBD2. The CDR3 has 15 residues. Germline V gives CDR1 SGHAT, CDR2 FQNNGV. V was pared by 6 bases and J by 1 base, with 7 bases of the junction left unmatched. The CDR3 DNA is TGTGCCAGCAGACAAAGCGGGGCCCGCACAGATACGCAGTATTTT. Translated: CASRQSGARTDTQYF.

This clonotype was recorded many times. The chain couples TRBV7-6 to TRBJ1-2, with no clear D. The CDR3 sequence is 17 residues long. The V gene's germline CDR1 is SGHVS and CDR2 FNYEAQ. Trimming stripped 5 bases from V and 3 bases from J, with 22 bases between. The CDR3 reads CASSPSIGTGVDYGYTF. CDR3 DNA: TGTGCCAGCAGCCCAAGCATAGGTACGGGAGTAGACTATGGCTACACCTTC.

The chain recombines TRBV14 with TRBJ2-3; 7 bases are shared with TRBD2. The CDR3 runs to 14 residues. V shed 2 bases and J 4 bases; nucleotides not matched to a gene: 3. Germline values: CDR1 SGHDN, CDR2 FVKESK. The CDR3 region has the DNA TGTGCCAGCAGCCAAAGGACTAGATCAGATACGCAGTATTTT. Its protein is CASSQRTRSDTQYF.

This clonotype was found a few times. The V call is TRBV4-3, the J call TRBJ1-1; TRBD1 matches at 8 bases. V was clipped by 0 bases and J by 6 bases; unmatched bases: 12. Germline CDR1 is LGHNA and CDR2 is YSLEER. The length of the CDR3 is 17 residues. The CDR3 DNA sequence: TGCGCCAGCAGCCAAGAACTATTGGGGACAGGAAGGTCTGAAGCTTTCTTT. As protein: CASSQELLGTGRSEAFF.

This clonotype was seen a few times. The rearrangement uses TRBV18 and TRBJ1-4, with D unclear. Trimming stripped 2 bases from V and 10 bases from J, with 17 bases between. There are 15 residues in the CDR3. The V gene's germline CDR1 is KGHSH and CDR2 LQKENI. Here the CDR3 reads CASSPSDGIPIKLFF. In DNA form, the CDR3 reads TGTGCCAGCTCACCATCGGACGGCATACCGATAAAACTGTTTTTT.

The chain uses TRBV5-4 and TRBJ2-1; 7 positions agree with TRBD2. V gave up 4 bases and J gave up 12 bases; unmatched junction bases: 10. The V gene's germline CDR1 is SGHNT and CDR2 YYREEE (reference sequence). CDR3 length: 13 amino acids. For the CDR3, the DNA is TGTGCCAGCAGCAGGGACCCAACGGGGGGGCAGTTCTTC. Protein: CASSRDPTGGQFF.